The rows below give T cell receptor beta chains drawn from one sample of a study of neurological immune-mediated disorders. One entry per CDR3 protein, called by TCRdb with MiXCR from the 5' RACE reads. The profile shows around 70,000 distinct CDR3 sequences, around 5% of them singletons. Sequenced input: PBMCs. The source is a woman in her twenties or thirties with multiple sclerosis. Each CDR3 is given with its conserved first and last residue. The D gene is left open where the match is weak. Clone size is shown for a subset of rows, as once, few, many or a class of expanded clone.

d_call clone_size j_call v_call cdr3_nt cdr3_aa
- many TRBJ1-6 TRBV10-3 TGTGCCATCAGTGATCAAGCCGGGAATTCACCCCTCCACTTT CAISDQAGNSPLHF
- many TRBJ1-1 TRBV11-3 TGTGCCAGCAGCTTAGATACGGACAGAGAAGCTTTCTTT CASSLDTDREAFF
- many TRBJ1-1 TRBV5-6 TGTGCCAGCAGCTTGGGCCGGGGGGCGCAAATCGCTTTCTTT CASSLGRGAQIAFF
TRBD2 many TRBJ2-5 TRBV24-1 TGTGCCACCAGTGACGCGACTAGCGGGGGAGAGACCCAGTACTTC CATSDATSGGETQYF
TRBD1 many TRBJ1-5 TRBV20-1 TGCAGTGCTCAAAGACCCGGGACAGGGTCGACATCGGGTCAGCCCCAGCATTTT CSAQRPGTGSTSGQPQHF
- many TRBJ1-2 TRBV12-3/TRBV12-4 TGTGCCAGCAGTTTGCGCAGAGTTAACTATGGCTACACCTTC CASSLRRVNYGYTF
TRBD1 many TRBJ2-1 TRBV5-1 TGCGCCAGCAGGGACTCGACAGGGGCTTACAATGAGCAGTTCTTC CASRDSTGAYNEQFF
- many TRBJ2-2 TRBV24-1 TGTGCCACCAGTGTTTCCAGCCAGGGGACCGGGGAGCTGTTTTTT CATSVSSQGTGELFF
TRBD2 many TRBJ2-5 TRBV7-2 TGTGCCAGCAGCTCAATGACTAGCGGGGGAGGAGAGACCCAGTACTTC CASSSMTSGGGETQYF
- many TRBJ1-6 TRBV5-1 TGCGCCAGCAGCAATGGGAATTCACCCCTCCACTTT CASSNGNSPLHF
- many TRBJ2-5 TRBV20-1 TGCAGCGCGTTAGACTGGACCCAAGAGACCCAGTACTTC CSALDWTQETQYF
- many TRBJ2-1 TRBV6-1 TGTGCCAGCAGGGGGGACTCGCCCCGTGAGCAGTTCTTC CASRGDSPREQFF
- many TRBJ1-4 TRBV20-1 TGCAGTGCTAGCCTTACAGAAAAACTGTTTTTT CSASLTEKLFF
TRBD1 many TRBJ1-5 TRBV9 TGTGCCAGCAGCGCTACAGGACAGGGGAGTCAGCCCCAGCATTTT CASSATGQGSQPQHF
- many TRBJ2-5 TRBV5-1 TGCGCCAGCAGCTTTGGTGGCGGGGACCAGTACTTC CASSFGGGDQYF
TRBD1 few TRBJ1-6 TRBV20-1 TGCAGTGCTACAGACAGGGGGAAGAATTCACCCCTCCACTTT CSATDRGKNSPLHF
- many TRBJ2-7 TRBV25-1 TGTGCCAGCAGTGAGGGCGGCTACGAGCAGTACTTC CASSEGGYEQYF
TRBD2 few TRBJ2-2 TRBV20-1 TGCAGTGCTAGTTGGCCAGGAAAGACTAGCGGGGCGAACACCGGGGAGCTGTTTTTT CSASWPGKTSGANTGELFF
- many TRBJ2-7 TRBV12-3/TRBV12-4 TGTGCCAGCAGTCCAAGTATTTCTGCCTCCTACGAGCAGTACTTC CASSPSISASYEQYF
- few TRBJ1-1 TRBV20-1 TGCAGTGCTCAGGGAGGTATAAAGAACACTGAAGCTTTCTTT CSAQGGIKNTEAFF
- many TRBJ1-1 TRBV12-3/TRBV12-4 TGTGCCAGCAGTGGGGCCGACGAAGCTTTCTTT CASSGADEAFF
- - TRBJ2-1 TRBV10-3 TGTGCCATCAGCTTAGACGACTACAATGAGCAGTTCTTC CAISLDDYNEQFF
TRBD2 many TRBJ2-7 TRBV11-2 TGTGCCAGCAGCGTGGGAGTAGCGGGACTCTACGAGCAGTACTTC CASSVGVAGLYEQYF
- many TRBJ1-6 TRBV5-1 TGCGCCAGCAGCTTGTATCAGGGTGGGGTTTCACCCCTCAACTTT CASSLYQGGVSPLNF
- many TRBJ1-1 TRBV5-1 TGCGCCAGCAGCTTGGACAACTCCTACGAGGTCACTGAAGCTTTCTTT CASSLDNSYEVTEAFF
TRBD2 many TRBJ2-2 TRBV9 TGTGCCAGCAGCGTAGAAGGTAGCGGGGGACCCTTAACCGGGGAGCTGTTTTTT CASSVEGSGGPLTGELFF
- many TRBJ1-5 TRBV5-5 TGTGCCAGCAGTTCGGTCGTAAACAATCAGCCCCAGCATTTT CASSSVVNNQPQHF
TRBD1 many TRBJ1-5 TRBV7-2 TGTGCCAGCAGCTTAAGACAGGGGCCCAATCAGCCCCAGAATTTT CASSLRQGPNQPQNF
- many TRBJ1-1 TRBV7-3 TGTGCCAGCAGTTACGTACCAGGGGCGACGGCTTTCTTT CASSYVPGATAFF
- many TRBJ2-1 TRBV18 TGTGCCAGCTCACCATCCACAGGGAATGAGCAGTTCTTC CASSPSTGNEQFF
TRBD1 many TRBJ1-5 TRBV5-6 TGTGCCAGCAGCCAGGCGGGGACAGGTTATCAGCCCCAGCATTTT CASSQAGTGYQPQHF
TRBD1 many TRBJ2-7 TRBV20-1 TGCAGTGCTAGAGGGCCGGGACAGGCCACCTACGAGCAGTACTTC CSARGPGQATYEQYF